Listed here are 17 T cell receptor beta chains from one sample, sequenced in a study of cytotoxic CD8 clonotypes in ibrutinib-treated CLL. TCRdb's table, derived via immunoSEQ multiplex PCR, lists solely in-frame clones and lacks some. In the table there are about 140,000 clones, approximately 80% of which are singletons. The source material was PBMCs, sampled after 24 months of ibrutinib treatment. Receptors were obtained from a human donor with chronic lymphocytic leukemia.

This chain uses TRBV5-6 with TRBJ2-7; D may be TRBD2 (6 bases). The V end was cut by 0 bases, the J end by 2 bases, with 15 bases between. Germline CDR1 is SGHDT and CDR2 is YYEEEE. The CDR3 is 16 amino acids. CDR3 protein: CASSLGGYGGAYEQYF. The CDR3 DNA reads TGTGCCAGCAGCTTGGGGGGTTATGGAGGGGCCTACGAGCAGTACTTC.

This clone was counted only a few times. The rearrangement links TRBV7-8 to TRBJ2-3; D gene ambiguous. V gave up 6 bases and J gave up 0 bases, with 7 bases separating them. The germline CDR1 and CDR2 sequences are SGHVS and FQNEAQ. The CDR3 is 13 amino acids. CDR3 coding DNA: TGTGCCAGCAGGCCGGGTAGCACAGATACGCAGTATTTT. Its translation is CASRPGSTDTQYF.

This clone was seen ten or more times. This rearrangement joins TRBV7-8 to TRBJ1-3, with TRBD1 matching over 9 bases. The CDR3 totals 16 residues. The germline gives CDR1 SGHVS, CDR2 FQNEAQ. V shed 0 bases, J shed 1 base, and the junction held 1 base outside the gene matches. This CDR3 is CASSLAGTGSGNTIYF. DNA of the CDR3: TGTGCCAGCAGCTTAGCGGGGACAGGGTCTGGAAACACCATATATTTT.

Concerning this clone: One junction end does not reproduce the germline sequence, and a read error may be involved. J is TRBJ2-5 and V is TRBV7-7; D is perhaps TRBD1 or TRBD2 (5 bases each). The germline gives CDR1 SSHAT, CDR2 FNYEAQ (reference sequence). The length of the CDR3 is 14 residues. The CDR3 region has the DNA TGTGCTAGCAGCCCGGGACCGAACCAAGAGACCCAGTACTTC. Its protein product is CASSPGPNQETQYF.

This chain connects TRBV5-1 to TRBJ2-7; 9 bases are shared with TRBD1. Germline V gene data show CDR1 as SGHRS and CDR2 as YFSETQ. CDR3 length: 19 residues. V was pared by 4 bases and J by 2 bases, with 19 bases of the junction left unmatched. The CDR3 loop reads CASSQTGGAGIVSAYEQYF. DNA for the CDR3: TGCGCCAGCAGCCAAACAGGGGGCGCAGGGATAGTCAGCGCCTACGAGCAGTACTTC.

This chain uses TRBV27 with TRBJ1-2; a weak D match, TRBD1 (5 bases). The V gene lost 6 bases and the J gene lost 8 bases, with 16 bases spanning the gap. Per the germline V gene, CDR1 is MNHEY and CDR2 is SMNVEV (reference sequence). The CDR3 contains 13 residues. The CDR3 spells CASSRAQGEGYTF. The CDR3 DNA follows: TGTGCCAGCAGCCGGGCCCAGGGAGAGGGCTACACCTTC.

This sequence joins TRBV5-1 and TRBJ2-7; tentative D call: TRBD1 (5 bases). With 0 bases removed from V and 2 bases from J, the gap between germline ends came to 12 bases. The V gene's germline CDR1 is SGHRS and CDR2 YFSETQ. The CDR3 length is 15 residues. This chain's CDR3 is CASSLAGFSTYEQYF. The CDR3 bases are TGCGCCAGCAGCTTGGCAGGGTTCTCCACCTACGAGCAGTACTTC. The variable domain in full, completed from reference TRBV5-1 and TRBJ2-7, reads KAGVTQTPRYLIKTRGQQVTLSCSPISGHRSVSWYQQTPGQGLQFLFEYFSETQRNKGNFPGRFSGRQFSNSRSEMNVSTLELGDSALYLCASSLAGFSTYEQYFGPGTRLTVT.

This chain joins TRBV5-1 and TRBJ2-3; no firm D call. This CDR3 spans 13 amino acids. V lost 7 bases and J lost 6, with 15 bases in between. The germline CDR1 and CDR2 sequences are SGHRS and YFSETQ. Here the CDR3 DNA reads TGCGCCAGCCGACCAGGAGTTCCGGATACGCAGTATTTT. Its translation is CASRPGVPDTQYF.

The chain joins TRBV11-2 to TRBJ2-3; 14 bases align to TRBD2. V gave up 5 bases and J gave up 0 bases; unmatched junction bases: 4. Germline V gene sequence: CDR1 SGHAT, CDR2 FQNNGV. The CDR3 has 17 amino acids. This CDR3 is CASSPGLAGGSTDTQYF. In DNA, the CDR3 is TGTGCCAGCAGCCCAGGACTAGCGGGGGGAAGCACAGATACGCAGTATTTT.

The J gene is TRBJ1-5, the V gene TRBV28, with TRBD1 matching over 7 bases. V gave up 4 bases and J gave up 2 bases; unmatched junction bases: 2. Germline V lookup: CDR1 MDHEN, CDR2 SYDVKM. CDR3 length equals 14 residues. The CDR3 region has the DNA TGTGCCAGCAGTTCCGGACAGGGCAATCAGCCCCAGCATTTT. This translates into CASSSGQGNQPQHF.

The chain joins TRBV10-3 to TRBJ2-2; D is possibly TRBD1 (5 bases). The V gene's germline CDR1 is ENHRY and CDR2 SYGVKD. CDR3 length: 13 residues. V was shortened by 10 bases and J by 6 bases, with 15 bases between the two germline ends. The DNA of the CDR3 is TGTGCCAGCACAGGATCTGAGGCCGGGGAGCTGTTTTTT. It yields the protein CASTGSEAGELFF.

CDR3 nucleotide sequence: TGTGCCAGCAGATTCAACAGGGGAAGGAATCAGCCCCAGCATTTT. Translating gives CASRFNRGRNQPQHF. The chain couples TRBV7-2 to TRBJ1-5, with 7 bases aligning to TRBD1. The CDR3 consists of 15 residues. Looked up from germline, CDR1 is SGHTA and CDR2 is FQGNSA. The J segment lost 4 bases and the V segment lost 6 bases, leaving 9 bases of the junction unmatched.

The chain employs TRBV10-3 and TRBJ2-7; D is unclear. Germline assignment: CDR1 ENHRY and CDR2 SYGVKD. Trimming stripped 0 bases from V and 6 bases from J, with 9 bases between. The CDR3 consists of 13 residues. The CDR3, as DNA: TGTGCCATCAGTGAGTCCGGTGGCCGCGAGCAGTACTTC. It translates to CAISESGGREQYF.

The rearrangement uses TRBV5-6 and TRBJ2-1, with D maybe TRBD1 (5 bases). The length of the CDR3 is 16 residues. V lost 1 base and J 13 bases, leaving 24 bases between the germline ends. The germline CDR1 and CDR2 sequences are SGHDT and YYEEEE. The CDR3 DNA reads TGTGCCAGCAGCTTGTGGCAGGGTAACCCCCGAAGCCTACAGTTCTTC. Its protein product is CASSLWQGNPRSLQFF.

The rearrangement uses TRBV4-2 and TRBJ2-3; 8 positions agree with TRBD2. Unmatched junction bases numbered 7, after V lost 0 bases and J lost 8 bases. The CDR3 covers 15 residues. Germline loops: CDR1 LGHNA, CDR2 YNFKEQ. For the CDR3, the DNA is TGTGCCAGCAGCCAAGACAGAAGCGGGGGTGGTACGCAGTATTTT. Translated, it gives CASSQDRSGGGTQYF.

The chain employs TRBV7-2 and TRBJ2-2; D unclear. Trimming pared 5 bases from V and 4 bases from J, leaving 11 bases between. Germline V gene data show CDR1 as SGHTA and CDR2 as FQGNSA. CDR3 length: 14 residues. The CDR3 DNA is TGTGCCAGCAGCCCCTTCGGCCCCACCGGGGAGCTGTTTTTT. It yields the protein CASSPFGPTGELFF.

This chain connects TRBV4-3 to TRBJ2-3; 9 nucleotides align to TRBD2. Germline V gene data show CDR1 as LGHNA and CDR2 as YSLEER. The CDR3 length is 19 residues. The trim removed 1 base at V and 2 bases at J, leaving 13 bases unmatched. CDR3 in DNA: TGCGCCAGCAGCCAAGCTGGGGCGGGAGGGCCGGGGAACACAGATACGCAGTATTTT. Translation: CASSQAGAGGPGNTDTQYF.